This TCR beta chain was identified during a study of T cell responses to AZD1222 COVID-19 vaccine. About the study: Second-dose intervals of approximately 4 or approximately 12 weeks were pooled.

Sequencing used immunoSEQ multiplex PCR; TCRdb keeps in-frame clones, though not all of them. This sample has 110,000 to 150,000 clones, with about 86% found just once. Points on this clone: Its antigen is unknown.

V shed 2 bases and J shed 2 bases, with 19 bases lying between them. This CDR3 has 19 residues. The germline gives CDR1 ENHRY, CDR2 SYGVKD. Overall study results and limits: Mostly white British, mostly female donors; authors suggested clonal diversity may be underestimated.

This chain uses TRBV10-3 with TRBJ2-6, with a weak D call TRBD2 (7 bases). This receptor was taken from an adult in good health. The specimen was peripheral blood, collected on day 0 of AZD1222 vaccination. The CDR3 region has the DNA TGTGCCATCAGTGAGCGGGGGGCCAATAGTGGAGCTGGGGCCAACGTCCTGACTTTC. It translates to CAISERGANSGAGANVLTF.